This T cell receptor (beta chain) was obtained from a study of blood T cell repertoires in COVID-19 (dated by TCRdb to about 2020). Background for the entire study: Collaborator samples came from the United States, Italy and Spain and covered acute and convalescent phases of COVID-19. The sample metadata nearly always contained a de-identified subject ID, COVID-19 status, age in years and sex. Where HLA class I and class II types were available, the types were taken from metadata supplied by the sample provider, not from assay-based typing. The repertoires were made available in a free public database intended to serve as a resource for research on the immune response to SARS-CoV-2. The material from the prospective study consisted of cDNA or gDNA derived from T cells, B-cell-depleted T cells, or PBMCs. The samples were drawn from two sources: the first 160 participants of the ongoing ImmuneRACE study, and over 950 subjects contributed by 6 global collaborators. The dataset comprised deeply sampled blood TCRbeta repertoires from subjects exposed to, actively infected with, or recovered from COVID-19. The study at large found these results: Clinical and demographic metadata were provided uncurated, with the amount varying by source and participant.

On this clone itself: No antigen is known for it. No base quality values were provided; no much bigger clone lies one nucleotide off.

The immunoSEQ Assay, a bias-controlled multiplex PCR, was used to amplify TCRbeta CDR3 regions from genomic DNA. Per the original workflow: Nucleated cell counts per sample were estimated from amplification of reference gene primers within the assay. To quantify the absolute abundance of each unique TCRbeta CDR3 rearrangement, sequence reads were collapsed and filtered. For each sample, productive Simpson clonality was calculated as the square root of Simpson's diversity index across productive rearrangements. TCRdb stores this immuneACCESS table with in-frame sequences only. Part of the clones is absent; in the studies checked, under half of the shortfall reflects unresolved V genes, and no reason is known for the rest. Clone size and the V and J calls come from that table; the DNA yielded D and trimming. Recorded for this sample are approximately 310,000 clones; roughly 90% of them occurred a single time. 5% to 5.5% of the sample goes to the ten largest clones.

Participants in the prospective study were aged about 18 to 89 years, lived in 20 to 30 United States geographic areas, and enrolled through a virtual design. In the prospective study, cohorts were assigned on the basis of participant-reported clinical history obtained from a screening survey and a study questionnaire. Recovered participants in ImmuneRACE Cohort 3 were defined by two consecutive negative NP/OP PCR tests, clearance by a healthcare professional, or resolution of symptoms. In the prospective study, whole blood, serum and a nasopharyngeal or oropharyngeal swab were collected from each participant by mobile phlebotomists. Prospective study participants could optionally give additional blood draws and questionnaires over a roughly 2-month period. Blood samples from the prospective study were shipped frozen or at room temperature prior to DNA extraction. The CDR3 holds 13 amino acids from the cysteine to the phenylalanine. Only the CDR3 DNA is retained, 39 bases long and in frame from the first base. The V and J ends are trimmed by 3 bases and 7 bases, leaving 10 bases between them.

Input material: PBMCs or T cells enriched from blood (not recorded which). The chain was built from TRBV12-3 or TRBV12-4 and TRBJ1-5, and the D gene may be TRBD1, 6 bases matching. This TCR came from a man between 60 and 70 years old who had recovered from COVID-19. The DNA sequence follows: TGTGCCAGCAGTTTGACAGGCGGACAGCCCCAGCATTTT. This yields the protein CASSLTGGQPQHF.